This record covers a single T cell receptor beta chain. The source of the sample is a study of cytomegalovirus exposure and HLA in healthy donors. Use of 60 Vbeta and 13 Jbeta primers characterized the PCR. Sequencing was performed with immunoSEQ multiplex PCR; in TCRdb, only in-frame clones are kept and a portion is missing. Of 110,000 to 150,000 clones in the sample, 77% are singletons; the top ten hold roughly 3.7%. The length of the CDR3 is 16 residues. Germline trimming cut 0 bases from V and 3 bases from J; bases unmatched to any gene: 6. Looked up from germline, CDR1 is SGDLS and CDR2 is YYNGEE.

This chain connects TRBV9 to TRBJ1-1; 9 bases align to TRBD1. This TCR derives from a male donor in good health and CMV-seronegative. The sequenced sample consisted of PBMCs. CDR3 DNA: TGTGCCAGCAGCGTAGGTACAGGGGGCTCTTACACTGAAGCTTTCTTT. This sequence encodes CASSVGTGGSYTEAFF.